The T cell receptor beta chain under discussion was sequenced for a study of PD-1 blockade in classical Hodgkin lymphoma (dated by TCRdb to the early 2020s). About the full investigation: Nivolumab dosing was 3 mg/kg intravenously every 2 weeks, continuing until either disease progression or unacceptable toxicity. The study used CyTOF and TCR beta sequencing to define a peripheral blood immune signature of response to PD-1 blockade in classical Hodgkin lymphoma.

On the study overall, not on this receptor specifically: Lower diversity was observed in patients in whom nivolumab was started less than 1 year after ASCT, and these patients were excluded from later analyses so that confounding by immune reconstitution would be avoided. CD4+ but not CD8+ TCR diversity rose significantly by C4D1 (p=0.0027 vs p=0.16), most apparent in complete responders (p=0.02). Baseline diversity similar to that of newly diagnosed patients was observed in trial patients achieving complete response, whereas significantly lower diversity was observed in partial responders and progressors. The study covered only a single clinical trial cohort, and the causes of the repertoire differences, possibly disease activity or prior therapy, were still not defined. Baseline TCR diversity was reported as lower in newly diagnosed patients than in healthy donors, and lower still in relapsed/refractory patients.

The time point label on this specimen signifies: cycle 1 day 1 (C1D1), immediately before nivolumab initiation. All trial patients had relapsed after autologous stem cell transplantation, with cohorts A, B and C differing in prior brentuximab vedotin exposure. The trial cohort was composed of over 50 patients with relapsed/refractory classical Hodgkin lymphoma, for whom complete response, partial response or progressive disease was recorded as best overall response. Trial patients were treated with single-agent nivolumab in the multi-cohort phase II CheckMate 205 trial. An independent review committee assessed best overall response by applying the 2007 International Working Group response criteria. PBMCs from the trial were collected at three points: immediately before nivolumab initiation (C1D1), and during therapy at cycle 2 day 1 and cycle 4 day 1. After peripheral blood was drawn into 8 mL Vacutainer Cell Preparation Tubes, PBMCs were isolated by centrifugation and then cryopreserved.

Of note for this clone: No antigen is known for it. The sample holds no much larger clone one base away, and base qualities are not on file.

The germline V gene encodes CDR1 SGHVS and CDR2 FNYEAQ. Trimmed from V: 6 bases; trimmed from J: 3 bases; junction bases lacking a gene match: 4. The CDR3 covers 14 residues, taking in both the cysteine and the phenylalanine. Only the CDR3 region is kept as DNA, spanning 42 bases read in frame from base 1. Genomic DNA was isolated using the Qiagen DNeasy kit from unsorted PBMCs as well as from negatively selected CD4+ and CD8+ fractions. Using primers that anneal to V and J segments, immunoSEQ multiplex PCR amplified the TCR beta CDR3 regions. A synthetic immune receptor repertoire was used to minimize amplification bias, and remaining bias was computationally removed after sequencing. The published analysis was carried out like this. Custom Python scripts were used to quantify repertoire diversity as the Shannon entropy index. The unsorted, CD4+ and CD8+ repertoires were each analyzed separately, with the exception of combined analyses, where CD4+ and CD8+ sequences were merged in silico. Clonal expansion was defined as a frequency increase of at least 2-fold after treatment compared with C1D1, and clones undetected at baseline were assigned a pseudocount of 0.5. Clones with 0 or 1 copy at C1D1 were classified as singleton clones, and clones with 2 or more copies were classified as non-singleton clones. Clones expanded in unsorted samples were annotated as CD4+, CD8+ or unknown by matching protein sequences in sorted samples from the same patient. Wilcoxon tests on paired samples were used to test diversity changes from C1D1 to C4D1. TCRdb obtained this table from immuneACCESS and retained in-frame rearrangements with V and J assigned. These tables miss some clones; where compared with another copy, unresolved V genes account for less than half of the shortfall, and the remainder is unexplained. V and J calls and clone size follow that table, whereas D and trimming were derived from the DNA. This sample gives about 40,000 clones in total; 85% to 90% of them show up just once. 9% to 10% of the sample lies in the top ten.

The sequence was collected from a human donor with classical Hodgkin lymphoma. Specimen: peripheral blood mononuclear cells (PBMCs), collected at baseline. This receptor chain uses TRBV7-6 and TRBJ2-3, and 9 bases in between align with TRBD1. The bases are TGTGCCAGCAGTCACAGGGGGCCTACAGATACGCAGTATTTT. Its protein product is CASSHRGPTDTQYF.